Listed here are 25 T cell receptor beta chains from one sample, sequenced in a study of control samples from healthy donors and cancer patients. Only in-frame clones appear in the TCRdb table, and some are missing; sequencing was by immunoSEQ multiplex PCR. This table has 150,000 to 200,000 clones, around 94% appearing once. Input material: PBMCs. These receptors were taken from a man between 60 and 70 years old with colorectal cancer.

The CDR3 region has the DNA TGTGCCAGCAGTTTAGATCGAAGCACAGTGCCCTACGAGCAGTACTTC. Its translation: CASSLDRSTVPYEQYF. This chain uses TRBV28 with TRBJ2-7; D not resolved. The CDR3 has 16 amino acids. Germline CDR1 reads MDHEN; CDR2 reads SYDVKM. Trimming cost V 2 bases and J 2 bases, with 16 bases left between them.

The chain recombines TRBV4-2 with TRBJ1-2, with 9 bases aligning to TRBD1. The V gene end was trimmed by 0 bases and the J gene end by 4 bases; junction bases not matched to a gene: 0. Germline CDR1 reads LGHNA; CDR2 reads YNFKEQ. There are 14 residues in the CDR3. CDR3 sequence (DNA): TGTGCCAGCAGCCAAGAACAGGGGGCCTATGGCTACACCTTC. Translated, it gives CASSQEQGAYGYTF.

The rearrangement links TRBV4-1 to TRBJ1-2; D uncertain. V lost 0 bases to trimming and J lost 3 bases, with 14 bases between them. Germline CDR1 and CDR2: MGHRA and YSYEKL. The CDR3 contains 16 residues. The CDR3, as DNA: TGCGCCAGCAGCCAAGATTTACGTGATTGGGACTATGGCTACACCTTC. It yields the protein CASSQDLRDWDYGYTF.

The chain employs TRBV7-9 and TRBJ2-1; no reliable D call. The CDR3 loop spans 14 amino acids. Trimming removed 0 bases at V and 7 bases at J, with 10 bases between. Germline CDR1 reads SEHNR; CDR2 reads FQNEAQ (reference sequence). The DNA of the CDR3 is TGTGCCAGCAGCTTAGCCGGGTTACGGAATGAGCAGTTCTTC. Translating gives CASSLAGLRNEQFF. The full variable domain, completed using reference TRBV7-9 and TRBJ2-1, is DTGVSQNPRHKITKRGQNVTFRCDPISEHNRLYWYRQTLGQGPEFLTYFQNEAQLEKSRLLSDRFSAERPKGSFSTLEIQRTEQGDSAMYLCASSLAGLRNEQFFGPGTRLTVL.

The V and J genes are TRBV2 and TRBJ1-2; TRBD1 matches at 7 bases. This CDR3 comprises 13 residues. The germline V gene has CDR1 SNHLY and CDR2 FYNNEI. Trimming at V came to 4 bases and at J to 6 bases, leaving 5 bases not matched to a gene. Written as DNA, the CDR3 is TGTGCCAGCAGTGGGGGACAGCTAAATGGCTACACCTTC. It codes for CASSGGQLNGYTF.

The chain combines TRBV19 with TRBJ2-5; 7 positions agree with TRBD2. The CDR3 contains 13 residues. Germline loops: CDR1 LNHDA, CDR2 SQIVND (reference sequence). After removal of 4 bases from V and 3 bases from J, the junction contained 2 bases not matched to a gene. CDR3 nucleotides: TGTGCCAGTAGTAGGGCGGGGGAAGAGACCCAGTACTTC. This encodes CASSRAGEETQYF.

The chain has TRBV6-4 and TRBJ2-7; the match to TRBD1 covers 9 bases. The CDR3 consists of 13 residues. CDR1 MRHNA and CDR2 SNTAGT come from the germline V gene. Trimming cost V 5 bases and J 6 bases; bases outside gene matches: 5. CDR3 region: CASSPGTGSEQYF. DNA for the CDR3: TGTGCCAGCAGTCCCGGGACAGGGTCCGAGCAGTACTTC.

The rearrangement joins TRBV18 to TRBJ2-3, with TRBD2 identical over 9 bases. V dropped 6 bases and J dropped 2; count of bases not matched to a gene: 12. The germline V gene has CDR1 KGHSH and CDR2 LQKENI. The CDR3 consists of 17 residues. The chain's CDR3 is CASSGRLGLAPTDTQYF. Here the CDR3 DNA reads TGTGCCAGCTCCGGGCGGCTGGGACTAGCCCCCACAGATACGCAGTATTTT.

The chain recombines TRBV3-1 (or the pseudogene TRBV3-2) with TRBJ2-7, with 10 bases that match TRBD1. Germline CDR1 reads LGHDT; CDR2 reads YNNKEL (reference sequence). The CDR3 is 15 residues long. With V trimmed by 3 bases and J by 1 base, 3 bases remained unmatched. This CDR3 is CASSHPGQGSYEQYF. The CDR3 DNA sequence: TGTGCCAGCAGCCACCCGGGACAGGGGTCCTACGAGCAGTACTTC.

The genes are TRBV4-1 and TRBJ2-1, with 10 bases identical to TRBD2. The V segment lost 7 bases and the J segment 4 bases; nucleotides outside the gene matches: 7. The length of the CDR3 is 15 residues. From germline, CDR1 is MGHRA and CDR2 YSYEKL. CDR3 amino acids: CASTLTSGVYNEQFF. The CDR3 region has the DNA TGCGCCAGCACCCTCACTAGCGGGGTTTACAATGAGCAGTTCTTC.

In DNA form, the CDR3 reads TGCGCCAGCAGCCCCGGCAGGGCGGTGGGCTATGGCTACACCTTC. It is translated as CASSPGRAVGYGYTF. The chain couples TRBV4-3 to TRBJ1-2; tentatively, D is TRBD1 (5 bases). V was shortened by 4 bases and J by 4 bases, with 16 bases between the two germline ends. Germline CDR1 reads LGHNA; CDR2 reads YSLEER. This CDR3 region has 15 residues.

The genes are TRBV6-5 and TRBJ2-7; 11 nucleotides agree with TRBD1. The CDR3 totals 15 residues. V lost 0 bases and J lost 3; bases outside the gene matches: 1. CDR1 and CDR2 from the germline V gene are MNHEY and SVGAGI. The CDR3: CASSYSDRGLYEQYF. The CDR3 coding sequence is TGTGCCAGCAGTTACTCGGACAGGGGGCTCTACGAGCAGTACTTC.

V and J are TRBV24-1 and TRBJ2-3; D may correspond to TRBD1 or TRBD2 (6 bases each). The germline V gene encodes CDR1 KGHDR and CDR2 SFDVKD. V lost 3 bases and J 0 bases, leaving 12 bases between the germline ends. The CDR3 is 16 amino acids. The CDR3 DNA reads as TGTGCCACCAGTGATCAGGGGACTTCTAGCACAGATACGCAGTATTTT. This encodes CATSDQGTSSTDTQYF.

The V gene is TRBV30, the J gene TRBJ2-7; 9 nucleotides match TRBD2. The CDR3 length is 13 residues. CDR1 GTSNPN and CDR2 SVGIG come from the germline V gene (reference sequence). With V trimmed by 2 bases and J by 3 bases, 2 bases remained unmatched. The CDR3 region has the DNA TGTGCCTGGAGTACTAGCGGGTACTACGAGCAGTACTTC. Its protein is CAWSTSGYYEQYF.

This rearrangement joins TRBV25-1 to TRBJ2-2; 12 bases map to TRBD2. Per germline, CDR1 MGHDK and CDR2 SYGVNS. The trim removed 7 bases at V and 3 bases at J, leaving 3 bases unmatched. The CDR3 runs 15 residues. The CDR3 loop is CASTLAGGYTGELFF. The CDR3 region has the DNA TGTGCCAGCACACTAGCGGGGGGCTACACCGGGGAGCTGTTTTTT.

This chain links TRBV4-1 with TRBJ2-5, with D hard to call. CDR3 length equals 15 residues. Germline V gives CDR1 MGHRA, CDR2 YSYEKL. V was trimmed by 0 bases and J by 2 bases, leaving 10 bases between them. The chain's CDR3 is CASSQDTRKQETQYF. In DNA form, the CDR3 reads TGCGCCAGCAGCCAAGATACGCGGAAACAAGAGACCCAGTACTTC.

The CDR3 DNA follows: TGTGCCAGCAGTTCCAGCGTTGGGAATACGCAGTATTTT. The encoded protein is CASSSSVGNTQYF. This chain uses TRBV12-3 or TRBV12-4 with TRBJ2-3; D uncertain. This CDR3 comprises 13 residues. Trimming stripped 4 bases from V and 7 bases from J, with 12 bases between.

The rearrangement joins TRBV23-1 to TRBJ1-2; D is possibly TRBD1 (5 bases). TRBV23-1 is classed as an ORF, of uncertain function. V dropped 0 bases and J dropped 0 bases, with 11 bases sitting between them. The CDR3 contains 16 residues. The CDR3 sequence is CASSQSQGSSNYGYTF. CDR3 DNA sequence: TGCGCCAGCAGTCAATCTCAGGGTTCCTCTAACTATGGCTACACCTTC.

The chain uses TRBV4-1 and TRBJ2-1; tentative D call: TRBD1 (5 bases). V was cut by 6 bases and J by 1 base, with 10 bases left in between. The CDR3 runs to 14 residues. Germline CDR1 MGHRA, CDR2 YSYEKL. This CDR3 is CASRPTVSYNEQFF. The CDR3 region has the DNA TGCGCCAGCAGACCGACAGTTTCCTACAATGAGCAGTTCTTC.

The J gene is TRBJ1-1, the V gene TRBV3-1 (or the pseudogene TRBV3-2); D uncertain. The ends were cut back, 0 bases at V and 0 bases at J, with 8 bases in the middle. The germline gives CDR1 LGHDT, CDR2 YNNKEL (reference sequence). This CDR3 spans 15 amino acids. CDR3 coding DNA: TGTGCCAGCAGCCAAGAAGGGAACATGAACACTGAAGCTTTCTTT. Amino acids: CASSQEGNMNTEAFF.

V and J are TRBV7-9 and TRBJ1-4; tentatively, D is TRBD1 (6 bases). The CDR3 consists of 16 residues. Germline CDR1 SEHNR, CDR2 FQNEAQ (reference sequence). V dropped 5 bases and J dropped 8 bases, with 21 bases sitting between them. The CDR3 coding sequence is TGTGCCAGCAGCCCCCCCACACAGGGCGGCTCGGAAAAACTGTTTTTT. Translated: CASSPPTQGGSEKLFF.

The CDR3 region has the DNA TGTGCCAGCAGCCAAGATCGGAGACCCAGGGCCTTGAACACTGAAGCTTTCTTT. Protein product: CASSQDRRPRALNTEAFF. The chain employs TRBV3-1 (or the pseudogene TRBV3-2) and TRBJ1-1, with D tentatively TRBD1 (5 bases). CDR3 length: 18 residues. Per germline, CDR1 LGHDT and CDR2 YNNKEL (reference sequence). Trimming cost V 0 bases and J 0 bases, with 17 bases left between them.

The CDR3 loop reads CASSYLGRGRDEQYF. CDR3 nucleotides: TGTGCCAGCAGTTACCTGGGGAGGGGGCGCGACGAGCAGTACTTC. This sequence joins TRBV6-6 and TRBJ2-7; D possibly matches TRBD1 or TRBD2 (7 bases each). This CDR3 contains 15 residues. V shed 2 bases and J shed 5 bases, with 16 bases lying between them. Germline V lookup: CDR1 MNHNY, CDR2 SVGAGI (reference sequence).

Only one count was recorded for this clone. V usage is TRBV9 and J usage is TRBJ1-2; maybe TRBD1 (5 bases). V was trimmed by 4 bases and J by 6 bases, leaving 16 bases between them. CDR1 is SGDLS, CDR2 YYNGEE, per germline. The CDR3 spans 14 residues. The CDR3 reads CASSTSGTSDGYTF. In nucleotides, the CDR3 is TGTGCCAGCAGCACATCCGGGACTAGTGATGGCTACACCTTC.

V usage is TRBV9 and J usage is TRBJ2-7, with D possibly being TRBD2 (5 bases). The CDR3 extends over 15 amino acids. Between the trimmed V and J ends, which lost 0 bases and 3 bases, there was a span of 13 bases. The V gene's germline CDR1 is SGDLS and CDR2 YYNGEE. In nucleotides, the CDR3 is TGTGCCAGCAGCGTAGGTGAGGGTGGGTTCTACGAGCAGTACTTC. Amino acids: CASSVGEGGFYEQYF.